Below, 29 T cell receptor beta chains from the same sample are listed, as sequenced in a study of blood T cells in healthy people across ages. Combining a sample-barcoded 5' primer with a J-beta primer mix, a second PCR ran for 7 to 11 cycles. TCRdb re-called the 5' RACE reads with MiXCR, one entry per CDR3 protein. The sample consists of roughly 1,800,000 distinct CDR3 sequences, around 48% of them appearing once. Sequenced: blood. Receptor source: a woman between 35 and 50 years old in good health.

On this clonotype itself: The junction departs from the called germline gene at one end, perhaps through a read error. The CDR3 region is CASIMSGANVLTF. The CDR3 bases are TGTGCCAGCATCATGTCTGGGGCCAACGTCCTGACTTTT. V is TRBV6-6 and J is TRBJ2-6; tentatively, D is TRBD1 (5 bases). Germline assignment: CDR1 MNHNY and CDR2 SVGAGI (reference sequence). The CDR3 loop spans 13 amino acids.

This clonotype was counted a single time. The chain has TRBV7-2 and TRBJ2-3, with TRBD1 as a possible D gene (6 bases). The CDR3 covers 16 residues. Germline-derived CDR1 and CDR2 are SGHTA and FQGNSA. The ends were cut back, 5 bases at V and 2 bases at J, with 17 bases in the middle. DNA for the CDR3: TGTACCAGCAGCCCTCTGGGGGCAGGCCTCACAGATACGCAGTATTTT. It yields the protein CTSSPLGAGLTDTQYF.

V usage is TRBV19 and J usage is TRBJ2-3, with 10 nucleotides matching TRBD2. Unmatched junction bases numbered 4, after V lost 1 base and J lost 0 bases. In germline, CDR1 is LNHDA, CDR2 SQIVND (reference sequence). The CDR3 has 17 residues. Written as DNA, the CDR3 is TGTGCCAGTAGTATAGGGGGACTAGCGACAAGCACAGATACGCAGTATTTT. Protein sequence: CASSIGGLATSTDTQYF.

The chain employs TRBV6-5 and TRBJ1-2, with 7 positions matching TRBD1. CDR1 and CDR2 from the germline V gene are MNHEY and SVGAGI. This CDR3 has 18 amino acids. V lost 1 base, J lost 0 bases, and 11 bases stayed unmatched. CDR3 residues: CASSYWDGDRQANYGYTF. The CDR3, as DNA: TGTGCCAGCAGTTACTGGGATGGGGACAGACAAGCTAACTATGGCTACACCTTC.

The CDR3: CATSREGAGGYTQYF. DNA of the CDR3: TGTGCCACCAGCAGAGAAGGCGCGGGGGGATATACGCAGTATTTT. V gene TRBV15 combines with J gene TRBJ2-3, with 8 bases matching TRBD2. The CDR3 sequence is 15 residues long. Per the germline V gene, CDR1 is LNHNV and CDR2 is YYDKDF (reference sequence). The J segment lost 7 bases and the V segment lost 0 bases, leaving 6 bases of the junction unmatched.

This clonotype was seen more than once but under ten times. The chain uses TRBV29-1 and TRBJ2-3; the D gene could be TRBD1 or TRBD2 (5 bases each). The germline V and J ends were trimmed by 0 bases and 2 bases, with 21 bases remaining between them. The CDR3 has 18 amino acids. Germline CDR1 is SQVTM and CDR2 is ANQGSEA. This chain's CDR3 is CSVEDKDGTDKITDTQYF. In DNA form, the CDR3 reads TGCAGCGTTGAAGATAAAGACGGGACGGACAAGATCACAGATACGCAGTATTTT.

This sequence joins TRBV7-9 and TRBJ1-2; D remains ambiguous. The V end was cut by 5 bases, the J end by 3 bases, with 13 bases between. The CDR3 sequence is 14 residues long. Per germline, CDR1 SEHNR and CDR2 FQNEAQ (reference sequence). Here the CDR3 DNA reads TGTGCCAGCAGCGTGTCGATATACGACTATGGCTACACCTTC. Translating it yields CASSVSIYDYGYTF.

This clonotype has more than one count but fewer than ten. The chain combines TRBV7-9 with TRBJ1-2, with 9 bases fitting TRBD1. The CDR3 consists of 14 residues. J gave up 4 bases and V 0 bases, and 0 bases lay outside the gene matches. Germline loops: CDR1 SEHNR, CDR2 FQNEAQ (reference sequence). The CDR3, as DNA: TGTGCCAGCAGCTTAGCGACAGGGGGCTATGGCTACACCTTC. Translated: CASSLATGGYGYTF.

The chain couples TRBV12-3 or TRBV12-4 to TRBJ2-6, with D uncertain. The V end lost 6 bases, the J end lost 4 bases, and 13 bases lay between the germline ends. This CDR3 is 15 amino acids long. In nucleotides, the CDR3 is TGTGCCAGCAGGGGAAGGATAGCCGGGGCCAACGTCCTGACTTTC. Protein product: CASRGRIAGANVLTF.

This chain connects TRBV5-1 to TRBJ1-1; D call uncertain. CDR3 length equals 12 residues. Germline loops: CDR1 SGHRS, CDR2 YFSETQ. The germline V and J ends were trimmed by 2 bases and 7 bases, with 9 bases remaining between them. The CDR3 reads CASSFSGGEAFF. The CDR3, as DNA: TGCGCCAGCAGCTTTTCGGGAGGTGAAGCTTTCTTT.

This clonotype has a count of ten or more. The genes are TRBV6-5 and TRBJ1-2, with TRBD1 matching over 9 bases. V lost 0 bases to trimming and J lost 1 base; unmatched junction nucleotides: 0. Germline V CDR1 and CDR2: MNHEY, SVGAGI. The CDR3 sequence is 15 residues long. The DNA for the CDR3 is TGTGCCAGCAGTTACTCGGGACAGGGTAACTATGGCTACACCTTC. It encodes CASSYSGQGNYGYTF.

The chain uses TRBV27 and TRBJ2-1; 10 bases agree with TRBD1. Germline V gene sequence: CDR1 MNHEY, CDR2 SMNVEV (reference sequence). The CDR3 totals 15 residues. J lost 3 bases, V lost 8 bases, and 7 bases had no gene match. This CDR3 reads CASYEGTGVYNEQFF. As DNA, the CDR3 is TGTGCCAGCTACGAGGGGACAGGGGTCTACAATGAGCAGTTCTTC.

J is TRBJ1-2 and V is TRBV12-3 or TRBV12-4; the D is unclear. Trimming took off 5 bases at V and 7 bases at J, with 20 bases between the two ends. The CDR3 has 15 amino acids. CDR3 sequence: CASSEKRSGISGYTF. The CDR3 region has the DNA TGTGCCAGCAGTGAGAAACGGTCGGGTATAAGTGGCTACACCTTC.

CDR3 residues: CASSLVGSGGYYNEQFF. CDR3 in DNA: TGTGCCAGCAGCTTAGTAGGTAGCGGGGGATACTACAATGAGCAGTTCTTC. V gene TRBV7-8 combines with J gene TRBJ2-1; TRBD2 matches 9 bases. This CDR3 contains 17 residues. J was trimmed by 3 bases and V by 1 base; bases with no gene match: 7. Looked up from germline, CDR1 is SGHVS and CDR2 is FQNEAQ.

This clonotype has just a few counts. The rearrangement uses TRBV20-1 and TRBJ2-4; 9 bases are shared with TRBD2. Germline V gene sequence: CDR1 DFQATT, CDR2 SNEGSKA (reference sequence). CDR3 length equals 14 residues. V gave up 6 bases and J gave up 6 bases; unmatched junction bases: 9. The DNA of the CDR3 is TGCAGTGCGCATCTAGCGGGGATCCCAAACATTCAGTACTTC. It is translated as CSAHLAGIPNIQYF.

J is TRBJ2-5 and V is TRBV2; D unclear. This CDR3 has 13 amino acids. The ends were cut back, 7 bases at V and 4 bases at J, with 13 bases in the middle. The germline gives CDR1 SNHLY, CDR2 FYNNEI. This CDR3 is CASKLGFRETQYF. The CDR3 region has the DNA TGTGCCAGCAAGTTGGGGTTTCGAGAGACCCAGTACTTC.

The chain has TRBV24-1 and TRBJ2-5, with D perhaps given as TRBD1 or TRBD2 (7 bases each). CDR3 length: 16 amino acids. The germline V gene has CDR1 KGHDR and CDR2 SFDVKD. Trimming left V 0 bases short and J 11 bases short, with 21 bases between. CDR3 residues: CATSDLGEGARNEQYF. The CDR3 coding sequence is TGTGCCACCAGTGATTTGGGGGAGGGGGCACGGAATGAGCAGTACTTC.

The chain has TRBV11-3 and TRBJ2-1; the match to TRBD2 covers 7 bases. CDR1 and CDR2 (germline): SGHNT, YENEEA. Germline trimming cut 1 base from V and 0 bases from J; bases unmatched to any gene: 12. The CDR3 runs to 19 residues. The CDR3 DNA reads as TGTGCCAGCAGCTTAGCGGCAGGCCCTAGGACTAGCTCCTACAATGAGCAGTTCTTC. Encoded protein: CASSLAAGPRTSSYNEQFF.

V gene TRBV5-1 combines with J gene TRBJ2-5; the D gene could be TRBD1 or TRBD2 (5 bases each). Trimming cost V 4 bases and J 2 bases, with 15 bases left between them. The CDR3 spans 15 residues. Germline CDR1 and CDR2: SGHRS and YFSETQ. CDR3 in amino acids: CASSKGTYKQETQYF. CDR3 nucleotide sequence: TGCGCCAGCAGCAAAGGGACGTATAAACAAGAGACCCAGTACTTC.

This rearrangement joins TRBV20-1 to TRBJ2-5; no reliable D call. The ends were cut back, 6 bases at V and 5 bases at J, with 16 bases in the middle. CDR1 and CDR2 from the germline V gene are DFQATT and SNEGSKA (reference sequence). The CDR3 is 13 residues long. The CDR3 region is CSAIPLVRETQYF. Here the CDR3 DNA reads TGCAGTGCCATCCCTCTAGTCCGTGAGACCCAGTACTTC.

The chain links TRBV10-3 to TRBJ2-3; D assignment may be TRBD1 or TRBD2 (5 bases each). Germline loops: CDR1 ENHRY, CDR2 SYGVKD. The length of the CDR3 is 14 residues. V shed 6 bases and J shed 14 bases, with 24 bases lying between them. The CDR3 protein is CAIRGDLQGGLTYF. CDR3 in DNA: TGTGCCATCAGAGGGGACCTTCAGGGCGGCCTAACGTATTTT.

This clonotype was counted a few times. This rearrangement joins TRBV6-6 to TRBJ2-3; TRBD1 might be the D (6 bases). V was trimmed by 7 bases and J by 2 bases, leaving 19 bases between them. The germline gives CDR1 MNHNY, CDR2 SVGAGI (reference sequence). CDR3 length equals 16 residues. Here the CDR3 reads CASTRLGQLNTDTQYF. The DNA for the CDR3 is TGTGCCAGCACTCGACTTGGACAGCTAAACACAGATACGCAGTATTTT.

The CDR3 coding sequence is TGCAGTGCTAGAATCCTGGGTACCTACGAGCAGTACTTC. Protein: CSARILGTYEQYF. This chain links TRBV20-1 with TRBJ2-7; D call uncertain. V lost 2 bases and J lost 2, with 10 bases in between. The CDR3 runs 13 residues. The germline V gene has CDR1 DFQATT and CDR2 SNEGSKA (reference sequence).

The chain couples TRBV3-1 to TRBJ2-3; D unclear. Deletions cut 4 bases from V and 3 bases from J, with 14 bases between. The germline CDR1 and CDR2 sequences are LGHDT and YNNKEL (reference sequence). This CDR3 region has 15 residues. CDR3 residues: CASSLNPRATDTQYF. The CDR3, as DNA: TGTGCCAGCAGCCTAAATCCCCGGGCTACAGATACGCAGTATTTT.

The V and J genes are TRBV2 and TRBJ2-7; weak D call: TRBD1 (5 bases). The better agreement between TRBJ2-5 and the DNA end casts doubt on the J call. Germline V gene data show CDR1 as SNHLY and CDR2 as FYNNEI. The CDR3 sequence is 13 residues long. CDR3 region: CARNQGSDETQYF. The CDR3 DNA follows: TGTGCCAGAAATCAGGGTTCCGACGAGACCCAGTACTTC.

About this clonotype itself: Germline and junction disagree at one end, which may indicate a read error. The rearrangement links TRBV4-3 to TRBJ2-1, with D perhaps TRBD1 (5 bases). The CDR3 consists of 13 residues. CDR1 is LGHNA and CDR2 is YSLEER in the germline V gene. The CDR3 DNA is TGCGCCAGCAGCCAGGTCCAGGGCAATAAGCAGTTCTTC. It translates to CASSQVQGNKQFF.

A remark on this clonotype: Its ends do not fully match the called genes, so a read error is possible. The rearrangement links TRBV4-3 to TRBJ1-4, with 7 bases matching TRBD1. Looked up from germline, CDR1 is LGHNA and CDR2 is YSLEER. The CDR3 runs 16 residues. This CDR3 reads CASSQATGRWGEKLFF. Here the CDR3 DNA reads TGCGCCAGCAGTCAAGCGACAGGGCGGTGGGGGGAAAAACTGTTTTTT.

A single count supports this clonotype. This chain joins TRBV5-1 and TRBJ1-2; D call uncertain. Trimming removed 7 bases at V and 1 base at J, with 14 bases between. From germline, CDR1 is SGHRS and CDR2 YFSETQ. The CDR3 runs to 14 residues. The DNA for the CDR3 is TGCGCCAGCGGCGCGCGGACGGATAACTATGGCTACACCTTC. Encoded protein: CASGARTDNYGYTF.

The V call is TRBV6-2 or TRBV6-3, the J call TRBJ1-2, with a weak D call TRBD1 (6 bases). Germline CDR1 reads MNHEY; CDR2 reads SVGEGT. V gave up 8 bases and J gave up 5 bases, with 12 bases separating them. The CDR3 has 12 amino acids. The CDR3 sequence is CASQTGIYGYTF. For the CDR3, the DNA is TGTGCCAGCCAAACAGGGATTTATGGCTACACCTTC.